Each of the 7 T cell receptor beta chains below was sequenced from the same sample in a study of human T cells and chemical hapten exposure. Specified time point: pre-sensitization, week 0. Treatment in this sample: therapeutic diphenylcyclopropenone sensitization with weekly scalp DPC. One entry per CDR3 protein results from TCRdb running MiXCR on the RACE reads. The sample yields 380,000 or so distinct CDR3 sequences, around 5.5% seen once. Here the sequenced sample was whole blood, taken in connection with sensitization to the hapten diphenylcyclopropenone (DPC). The receptors derive from a woman under 30 with alopecia areata. Some clones in this sample may be carry-over from other donors' samples.

V gene TRBV24-1 combines with J gene TRBJ1-5; D call uncertain. The CDR3 is 15 residues long. V shed 3 bases and J shed 4 bases, with 12 bases lying between them. Germline V gene lookup returns CDR1 KGHDR and CDR2 SFDVKD. The CDR3 sequence: CATSDPSQGNQPQHF. CDR3 sequence (DNA): TGTGCCACCAGTGATCCGTCCCAAGGGAATCAGCCCCAGCATTTT.

The J gene is TRBJ2-7, the V gene TRBV15; TRBD1 matches 7 bases. CDR1 is LNHNV and CDR2 is YYDKDF in the germline V gene (reference sequence). The length of the CDR3 is 15 residues. The ends lost 0 bases at V and 2 bases at J; junction bases unmatched: 4. In DNA, the CDR3 is TGTGCCACCAGCAGAGATCGGCAGGGGGCCTACGAGCAGTACTTC. This codes for CATSRDRQGAYEQYF.

In its sample, this clonotype was seen many times. The rearrangement joins TRBV6-5 to TRBJ2-7; D tentatively reads TRBD1 or TRBD2 (5 bases each). The V end was cut by 1 base, the J end by 4 bases, with 17 bases between. CDR1 MNHEY and CDR2 SVGAGI come from the germline V gene. This CDR3 contains 16 residues. CDR3 sequence (DNA): TGTGCCAGCAGTTACTTGGGACCGACGCTCGGGTACGAGCAGTACTTC. Translated, it gives CASSYLGPTLGYEQYF.

V and J are TRBV12-3 or TRBV12-4 and TRBJ2-7, with D perhaps assigned TRBD1 or TRBD2 (5 bases each). There are 11 residues in the CDR3. Trimming took 8 bases from V and 5 from J, leaving 10 bases between them. This CDR3 is CASPGAHEQYF. The CDR3 bases are TGTGCCAGCCCCGGGGCCCACGAGCAGTACTTC.

This clonotype was recorded many times. V gene TRBV5-4 combines with J gene TRBJ2-3, with D possibly being TRBD2 (6 bases). CDR3 size: 15 residues. Germline V lookup: CDR1 SGHNT, CDR2 YYREEE (reference sequence). Trimming took 6 bases from V and 1 from J, leaving 15 bases between them. The CDR3 sequence is CASTSRRGGTDTQYF. CDR3 bases: TGTGCCAGCACCTCCAGGCGGGGCGGCACAGATACGCAGTATTTT.

This clonotype turned up a few times. An end of the junction differs from the germline gene, which may be a read error. The genes are TRBV5-1 and TRBJ2-3, with TRBD2 matching 9 bases. This CDR3 is built from 14 residues. Germline CDR1 and CDR2: SGHRS and YFSETQ. Here the CDR3 DNA reads TGCGCCAGCAGTTTGGGACTAGCCGAGGGTACGCAGTATTTT. Translated: CASSLGLAEGTQYF.

This clonotype occurred many times. This chain uses TRBV4-3 with TRBJ2-3; 13 bases fit TRBD2. J was trimmed by 9 bases and V by 3 bases; bases with no gene match: 6. CDR1 LGHNA and CDR2 YSLEER come from the germline V gene. The CDR3 runs to 15 residues. CDR3 sequence: CASSHGLAGDATQYF. The CDR3 coding sequence is TGCGCCAGCAGCCACGGACTAGCGGGGGATGCCACGCAGTATTTT.